The 6 T cell receptor beta chains reported below all come from one sample, sequenced in a study of T cells in narcolepsy. Repertoires were generated with immunoSEQ multiplex PCR, while TCRdb's copy carries only in-frame clones and drops some. The sample has 27,000 or so clones; 78% are singletons. Sequencing input: CD45RA- memory CD4+ T cells from PBMCs. The receptors originated from a human donor with narcolepsy.

This chain connects TRBV6-1 to TRBJ2-1; D unresolved. V dropped 6 bases and J dropped 8 bases, with 8 bases sitting between them. The CDR3 is 11 residues long. CDR1 and CDR2 (germline): MNHNS, SASEGT. In DNA, the CDR3 is TGTGCCAGCAGCTTGGGCTATGAGCAGTTCTTC. Amino acids: CASSLGYEQFF.

This clone was observed a single time. The chain couples TRBV9 to TRBJ1-1; 8 bases line up with TRBD1. CDR3 length: 14 residues. Trimming took 3 bases from V and 1 from J; bases not matched to a gene: 2. CDR1 is SGDLS, CDR2 YYNGEE, per germline. CDR3 residues: CASSEQGGNTEAFF. Here the CDR3 DNA reads TGTGCCAGCAGCGAACAGGGGGGGAACACTGAAGCTTTCTTT.

This clone came up a few times. This sequence joins TRBV19 and TRBJ1-5; D gene ambiguous. The length of the CDR3 is 17 residues. Deletions cut 3 bases from V and 9 bases from J, with 24 bases between. Germline V gene lookup returns CDR1 LNHDA and CDR2 SQIVND (reference sequence). CDR3 sequence (DNA): TGTGCCAGTAGTATCGTCCAGGTGGACTCCCTCGGTCTGCCCCAGCATTTT. Translated: CASSIVQVDSLGLPQHF.

The V gene is TRBV29-1, the J gene TRBJ1-2; the D gene is possibly TRBD1 (6 bases). The CDR3 sequence is 13 residues long. Trimming took off 1 base at V and 7 bases at J, with 13 bases between the two ends. From germline, CDR1 is SQVTM and CDR2 ANQGSEA. The CDR3: CSVEGSRGGGYTF. The CDR3 nucleotides are TGCAGCGTTGAAGGGTCCAGGGGAGGTGGCTACACCTTC.

The V and J genes are TRBV9 and TRBJ2-3, with D possibly TRBD1 on 5 matching bases. With 0 bases removed from V and 6 bases from J, the gap between germline ends came to 17 bases. CDR1 and CDR2 (germline): SGDLS, YYNGEE. The CDR3 has 16 amino acids. CDR3 DNA sequence: TGTGCCAGCAGCGTAGATGGCAGGGCTCTGCGGGATACGCAGTATTTT. As protein: CASSVDGRALRDTQYF.

V gene TRBV10-2 combines with J gene TRBJ2-1; TRBD2 matches at 12 bases. This CDR3 contains 15 residues. Germline V CDR1 and CDR2: WSHSY, SAAADI. After removal of 11 bases from V and 5 bases from J, the junction contained 10 bases not matched to a gene. The DNA for the CDR3 is TGCGCCGGCTCGCCGGGACTAGCGGGTCACAATGAGCAGTTCTTC. This encodes CAGSPGLAGHNEQFF.